This T cell receptor (beta chain) was sequenced in a study of blood T cell repertoires in COVID-19. Overall study: The cDNA or gDNA used as material had been derived from T cells, B-cell-depleted T cells, or PBMCs.

The CDR3 contains 16 residues. Germline values: CDR1 LNHDA, CDR2 SQIVND (reference sequence). Trimming took 6 bases from V and 10 from J; bases not matched to a gene: 13. In the original workflow: Amplification from reference gene primers served as the basis for estimated nucleated cell counts. TCRdb's copy holds only in-frame clones and misses some; the assay was immunoSEQ multiplex PCR. D and trimming come from the DNA, and the V and J calls and clone size come from that table. Here the sample spans approximately 120,000 clones, roughly four fifths being singletons. The clonotype was recovered from an elderly man with COVID-19, enrolled during active disease. Sequencing used peripheral blood. The chain recombines TRBV19 with TRBJ1-6; 9 bases fit TRBD1. CDR3 amino acids: CASRWTGVNGRSPLHF. CDR3 coding DNA: TGTGCCAGTAGGTGGACAGGGGTCAACGGGAGGTCACCCCTCCACTTT.